The 25 T cell receptor beta chains below all came from one sample that was sequenced in a study of blood T cell repertoires in COVID-19. The assay was immunoSEQ multiplex PCR, and TCRdb's table has in-frame clones only and misses some. The repertoire has more than 95,000 clones, over 75% of them found once; the top ten carry approximately 8.1%. Specimen: peripheral blood. The receptor source for this set is a man aged 45-65 years with acute or convalescent COVID-19.

The genes are TRBV28 and TRBJ2-7; the match to TRBD2 covers 8 bases. The CDR3 is made up of 17 amino acids. The ends lost 6 bases at V and 0 bases at J; junction bases unmatched: 13. Germline lookup yields CDR1 MDHEN and CDR2 SYDVKM. CDR3 DNA: TGTGCCAGCAGCAATGCGGGACTAGGAATCTCCTCCTACGAGCAGTACTTC. Its translation is CASSNAGLGISSYEQYF.

V gene TRBV7-2 combines with J gene TRBJ1-2; 7 bases map to TRBD1. V dropped 4 bases and J dropped 2; count of bases not matched to a gene: 4. The CDR3 contains 14 residues. Looked up from germline, CDR1 is SGHTA and CDR2 is FQGNSA. The CDR3 is CASSWPGQNYGYTF. CDR3 coding DNA: TGTGCCAGCAGCTGGCCGGGACAGAACTATGGCTACACCTTC.

The chain links TRBV27 to TRBJ2-1; no clear D. V dropped 0 bases and J dropped 5 bases, with 5 bases sitting between them. Per germline, CDR1 MNHEY and CDR2 SMNVEV (reference sequence). CDR3 length equals 13 residues. The DNA of the CDR3 is TGTGCCAGCAGTTTATCCATCAACAATGAGCAGTTCTTC. This gives the protein CASSLSINNEQFF.

This clone appeared once. The V call is TRBV24-1, the J call TRBJ2-3; 15 nucleotides align to TRBD2. CDR1 and CDR2 (germline): KGHDR, SFDVKD. The CDR3 is 17 residues long. The J segment lost 4 bases and the V segment lost 4 bases, leaving 5 bases of the junction unmatched. The CDR3: CATSDTRTSGRADTQYF. CDR3 nucleotide sequence: TGTGCCACCAGTGACACGAGGACTAGCGGGAGGGCAGATACGCAGTATTTT.

This clone has a single count. V gene TRBV3-1 (or the pseudogene TRBV3-2) combines with J gene TRBJ2-7; TRBD2 agrees at 8 bases. Germline CDR1 is LGHDT and CDR2 is YNNKEL (reference sequence). J lost 3 bases, V lost 0 bases, and 4 bases had no gene match. The length of the CDR3 is 15 residues. The CDR3 sequence: CASSQDGGGFYEQYF. The DNA of the CDR3 is TGTGCCAGCAGCCAAGACGGGGGGGGATTCTACGAGCAGTACTTC.

The gene calls are TRBV21-1 and TRBJ2-7; the table's TRBD1 call for D was not verified on the DNA. TRBV21-1 is noted as a pseudogene. This CDR3 comprises 16 residues. DNA for the CDR3: TGTGCCAGCAGCAAATGGGGAGGAGGGGACAGCTACGAGCAGTACTTC. Its translation is CASSKWGGGDSYEQYF.

The V and J genes are TRBV10-1 and TRBJ1-2; maybe TRBD1 (5 bases). Trimming removed 6 bases at V and 8 bases at J, with 10 bases between. The CDR3 sequence is 11 residues long. CDR1 is WNHNN, CDR2 SYGVQD, per germline (reference sequence). The CDR3 DNA follows: TGCGCCAGCAGGGCAAGGGGAGGCTACACCTTC. Its protein is CASRARGGYTF.

This chain uses TRBV3-1 (or the pseudogene TRBV3-2) with TRBJ2-7, with a possible D match to TRBD2 (7 bases). The CDR3 contains 17 residues. With 3 bases removed from V and 6 bases from J, the gap between germline ends came to 24 bases. Germline CDR1 LGHDT, CDR2 YNNKEL (reference sequence). CDR3 sequence reads: CASSHGGARDYAREQYF. The CDR3 DNA reads as TGTGCCAGCAGCCATGGGGGGGCCCGGGACTATGCGCGCGAGCAGTACTTC.

The V and J genes are TRBV27 and TRBJ2-1, with D possibly being TRBD2 (5 bases). V was shortened by 2 bases and J by 0 bases, with 8 bases between the two germline ends. The CDR3 consists of 15 residues. Germline assignment: CDR1 MNHEY and CDR2 SMNVEV (reference sequence). The CDR3 region is CASSLGESSYNEQFF. For the CDR3, the DNA is TGTGCCAGCAGTTTAGGGGAGAGCTCCTACAATGAGCAGTTCTTC.

The chain is built from TRBV11-1 and TRBJ1-1; D gene ambiguous. The germline CDR1 and CDR2 sequences are SGHAT and FQDESV (reference sequence). Trimming stripped 6 bases from V and 0 bases from J, with 8 bases between. The CDR3 contains 13 residues. CDR3: CASSPGLNTEAFF. CDR3 in DNA: TGTGCCAGCAGTCCCGGGTTGAACACTGAAGCTTTCTTT.

This chain uses TRBV3-1 (or the pseudogene TRBV3-2) with TRBJ2-7; D possibly corresponds to TRBD2 (7 bases). V was trimmed by 0 bases and J by 3 bases, leaving 12 bases between them. CDR3 length: 15 residues. CDR1 and CDR2 from the germline V gene are LGHDT and YNNKEL (reference sequence). Here the CDR3 reads CASSQEGLGGYEQYF. In nucleotides, the CDR3 is TGTGCCAGCAGCCAAGAAGGACTAGGGGGCTACGAGCAGTACTTC.

The chain combines TRBV7-9 with TRBJ2-3; 11 bases map to TRBD2. This CDR3 has 18 amino acids. The germline CDR1 and CDR2 sequences are SEHNR and FQNEAQ (reference sequence). With V trimmed by 1 base and J by 0 bases, 6 bases remained unmatched. The CDR3 reads CASSLGSSGRTSTDTQYF. In DNA form, the CDR3 reads TGTGCCAGCAGCTTAGGGTCTAGCGGGAGGACTAGCACAGATACGCAGTATTTT. Full variable domain (rest looked up from reference TRBV7-9 and TRBJ2-3): DTGVSQNPRHKITKRGQNVTFRCDPISEHNRLYWYRQTLGQGPEFLTYFQNEAQLEKSRLLSDRFSAERPKGSFSTLEIQRTEQGDSAMYLCASSLGSSGRTSTDTQYFGPGTRLTVL.

J is TRBJ1-3 and V is TRBV2; D perhaps matches TRBD1 (6 bases). The V gene's germline CDR1 is SNHLY and CDR2 FYNNEI. The germline V and J ends were trimmed by 6 bases and 2 bases, with 17 bases remaining between them. This CDR3 region has 16 residues. Written as DNA, the CDR3 is TGTGCCAGCAGGGTGACCCTTTACAGGGCTGGAAACACCATATATTTT. Amino acids: CASRVTLYRAGNTIYF.

V gene TRBV5-1 combines with J gene TRBJ1-1, with unresolved D. Germline V lookup: CDR1 SGHRS, CDR2 YFSETQ. The V gene lost 4 bases and the J gene lost 2 bases, with 18 bases spanning the gap. The CDR3 has 16 residues. This CDR3 is CASSPQTGRLNTEAFF. The CDR3 DNA is TGCGCCAGCAGCCCACAGACCGGGAGACTAAACACTGAAGCTTTCTTT.

This chain connects TRBV24-1 to TRBJ2-5; 15 bases are shared with TRBD2. The CDR3 is 17 residues long. Looked up from germline, CDR1 is KGHDR and CDR2 is SFDVKD. J gave up 5 bases and V 4 bases, and 7 bases lay outside the gene matches. CDR3 residues: CATSDPGLAGGGETQYF. The CDR3 DNA reads TGTGCCACCAGTGACCCGGGACTAGCGGGAGGTGGGGAGACCCAGTACTTC.

V and J are TRBV7-9 and TRBJ1-4; a possible D gene is TRBD1 (5 bases). Trimming took off 5 bases at V and 0 bases at J, with 10 bases between the two ends. CDR3 length: 15 residues. Germline V CDR1 and CDR2: SEHNR, FQNEAQ (reference sequence). The CDR3 DNA follows: TGTGCCAGCAGCGTCGACAGAGCAACTAATGAAAAACTGTTTTTT. Encoded protein: CASSVDRATNEKLFF.

The chain joins TRBV6-5 to TRBJ1-1; D is uncertain. Per germline, CDR1 MNHEY and CDR2 SVGAGI. V lost 8 bases and J 6 bases, leaving 10 bases between the germline ends. CDR3 length: 11 amino acids. CDR3 protein: CASYRGAEAFF. The CDR3 nucleotides are TGTGCCAGCTACCGCGGCGCTGAAGCTTTCTTT.

This chain connects TRBV5-6 to TRBJ1-1; D might be TRBD1 (6 bases). This CDR3 has 14 residues. Germline V lookup: CDR1 SGHDT, CDR2 YYEEEE. V shed 4 bases and J shed 1 base, with 11 bases lying between them. This CDR3 is CASSAGTSNTEAFF. DNA of the CDR3: TGTGCCAGCAGCGCCGGGACATCGAACACTGAAGCTTTCTTT.

The rearrangement links TRBV6-2 or TRBV6-3 to TRBJ2-4, with D possibly being TRBD2 (6 bases). In germline, CDR1 is MNHEY, CDR2 SVGEGT. Trimming removed 2 bases from V and 3 bases from J, with 11 bases in between. CDR3 length: 15 residues. Here the CDR3 reads CASSYGGTGKNIQYF. The CDR3 DNA sequence: TGTGCCAGCAGTTACGGGGGGACGGGCAAAAACATTCAGTACTTC.

The V call is TRBV5-6, the J call TRBJ2-5, with 9 bases matching TRBD2. There are 16 residues in the CDR3. V lost 4 bases to trimming and J lost 5 bases; unmatched junction nucleotides: 12. Germline CDR1 reads SGHDT; CDR2 reads YYEEEE. The CDR3, as DNA: TGTGCCAGCAGCCCTTGGGTAGCGGGAGTCGTGGAGACCCAGTACTTC. It encodes CASSPWVAGVVETQYF.

DNA for the CDR3: TGTGCCACCAGCACGTGGCTCGGGGGTCAAAACATTCAGTACTTC. Its protein product is CATSTWLGGQNIQYF. The V and J genes are TRBV15 and TRBJ2-4, with TRBD2 as a possible D gene (6 bases). V shed 4 bases and J shed 5 bases, with 15 bases lying between them. Germline V gene lookup returns CDR1 LNHNV and CDR2 YYDKDF (reference sequence). This CDR3 has 15 residues.

The chain recombines TRBV5-1 with TRBJ2-1, with D perhaps matching TRBD2 (6 bases). The CDR3 sequence is 14 residues long. CDR1 SGHRS and CDR2 YFSETQ come from the germline V gene. V lost 4 bases, J lost 10 bases, and 18 bases lay in between. The CDR3 sequence: CASSPETRRNEQFF. CDR3 DNA sequence: TGCGCCAGCAGCCCCGAGACTAGAAGGAACGAGCAGTTCTTC.

CDR3 nucleotides: TGTGCCAGCAGGAGGACAGGGCGAAACTATGGCTACACCTTC. Translating gives CASRRTGRNYGYTF. The rearrangement links TRBV27 to TRBJ1-2; 8 bases are a match to TRBD1. Germline values: CDR1 MNHEY, CDR2 SMNVEV (reference sequence). J gave up 2 bases and V 6 bases, and 5 bases lay outside the gene matches. The CDR3 covers 14 residues.

The DNA of the CDR3 is TGTGCCAGCCCAGCTTGGGTGGCTAGCGGCCGACTCACAGATACGCAGTATTTT. Protein sequence: CASPAWVASGRLTDTQYF. The chain couples TRBV5-8 to TRBJ2-3, with TRBD2 identical over 7 bases. This CDR3 is 18 amino acids long. Germline V gene sequence: CDR1 SGHTS, CDR2 YDEGEE. The trim removed 7 bases at V and 2 bases at J, leaving 19 bases unmatched. The full variable domain, in which reference TRBV5-8 and TRBJ2-3 provide the parts outside the CDR3, is EAGVTQSPTHLIKTRGQQATLRCSPISGHTSVYWYQQALGLGLQFLLWYDEGEERNRGNFPPRFSGRQFPNYSSELNVNALELEDSALYLCASPAWVASGRLTDTQYFGPGTRLTVL.

V and J are TRBV9 and TRBJ2-7, with D perhaps matching TRBD1 (6 bases). V lost 7 bases and J 6 bases, leaving 23 bases between the germline ends. CDR1 SGDLS and CDR2 YYNGEE come from the germline V gene. The length of the CDR3 is 15 residues. The CDR3 DNA reads TGTGCCAGCTTTCCAGGGGACATGGATAGACTCGAGCAGTACTTC. It encodes CASFPGDMDRLEQYF.